Listed here are 5 T cell receptor beta chains from one sample, sequenced in a study of blood T cells in healthy people across ages. A second PCR of roughly 7 to 11 cycles used a sample-barcoded 5' primer and a J-beta primer mix. TCRdb recomputed calls from the 5' RACE reads with MiXCR, one row per CDR3 protein. The sample consists of 1.8 million or so distinct CDR3 sequences, 35% to 50% of them appearing once. Sequenced: blood. The receptors were gathered from a human donor in good health.

This clonotype was observed once. V and J are TRBV4-2 and TRBJ2-3; D is unclear. The germline CDR1 and CDR2 sequences are LGHNA and YNFKEQ. Trimming took 0 bases from V and 1 from J, leaving 11 bases between them. The CDR3 has 16 residues. The CDR3 loop is CASSQEWGIGTDTQYF. The CDR3 bases are TGTGCCAGCAGCCAAGAATGGGGTATTGGCACAGATACGCAGTATTTT.

The rearrangement joins TRBV20-1 to TRBJ1-4; 7 bases align to TRBD1. The ends lost 3 bases at V and 15 bases at J; junction bases unmatched: 10. The length of the CDR3 is 12 residues. CDR1 and CDR2 (germline): DFQATT, SNEGSKA (reference sequence). The CDR3 coding sequence is TGCAGTGCTAGGTCTCCAGGGGGGGGAATGTTTTTT. Encoded protein: CSARSPGGGMFF.

The chain carries TRBV20-1 and TRBJ1-3; the match to TRBD1 covers 7 bases. The CDR3 length is 15 residues. V lost 0 bases to trimming and J lost 3 bases; unmatched junction nucleotides: 5. Germline CDR1 reads DFQATT; CDR2 reads SNEGSKA (reference sequence). DNA of the CDR3: TGCAGTGCTAGAGAAATAGGGGGCTTTGGAAACACCATATATTTT. It specifies CSAREIGGFGNTIYF.

This clonotype turned up a few times. The chain has TRBV11-1 and TRBJ1-1; D is ambiguous. Germline CDR1 is SGHAT and CDR2 is FQDESV (reference sequence). The V end lost 6 bases, the J end lost 0 bases, and 11 bases lay between the germline ends. This CDR3 is 14 amino acids long. The DNA for the CDR3 is TGTGCCAGCAGACGACGGATCATGAACACTGAAGCTTTCTTT. Translation gives CASRRRIMNTEAFF.

This chain joins TRBV19 and TRBJ1-2; a possible D gene is TRBD1 (5 bases). The V and J ends lost 1 base and 7 bases respectively, with 13 bases between them. Germline-derived CDR1 and CDR2 are LNHDA and SQIVND (reference sequence). The CDR3 length is 14 residues. The CDR3 loop reads CASSIGGEIGGYTF. The CDR3 region has the DNA TGTGCCAGTAGTATAGGGGGGGAAATCGGTGGCTACACCTTC.